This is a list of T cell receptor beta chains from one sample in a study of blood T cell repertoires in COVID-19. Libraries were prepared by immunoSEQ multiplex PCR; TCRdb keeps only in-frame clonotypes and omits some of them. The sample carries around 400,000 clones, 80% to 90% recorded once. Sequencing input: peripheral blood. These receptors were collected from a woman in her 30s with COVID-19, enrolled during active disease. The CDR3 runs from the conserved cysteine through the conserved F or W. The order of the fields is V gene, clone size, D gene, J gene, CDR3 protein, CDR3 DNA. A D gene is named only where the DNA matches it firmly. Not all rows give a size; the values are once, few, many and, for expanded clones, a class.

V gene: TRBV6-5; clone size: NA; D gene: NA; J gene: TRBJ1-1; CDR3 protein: CASRHRDLTEAFF; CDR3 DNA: TGTGCCAGCAGACACAGGGACCTCACTGAAGCTTTCTTT
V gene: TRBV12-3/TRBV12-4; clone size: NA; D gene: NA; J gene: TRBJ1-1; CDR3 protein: CASKWTANTEAFF; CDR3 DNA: TGTGCCAGCAAATGGACAGCCAACACTGAAGCTTTCTTT
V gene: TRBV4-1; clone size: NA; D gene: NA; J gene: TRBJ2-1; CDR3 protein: CASSQGSGGKSNEQFF; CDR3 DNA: TGCGCCAGCAGCCAAGGGAGTGGCGGGAAGTCCAATGAGCAGTTCTTC
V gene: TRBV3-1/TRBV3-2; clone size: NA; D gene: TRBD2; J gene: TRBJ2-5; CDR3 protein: CASSRTSGRAGETQYF; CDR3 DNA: TGTGCCAGCAGCCGGACTAGCGGGAGGGCGGGAGAGACCCAGTACTTC
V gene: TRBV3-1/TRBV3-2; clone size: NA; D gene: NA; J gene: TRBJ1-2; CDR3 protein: CASSRASGRANYGYTF; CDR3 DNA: TGTGCCAGCAGCCGAGCCTCGGGCAGGGCTAACTATGGCTACACCTTC
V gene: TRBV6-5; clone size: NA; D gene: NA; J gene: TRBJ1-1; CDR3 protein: CASRTQGLSEAFF; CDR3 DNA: TGTGCCAGCAGAACCCAGGGACTCTCTGAAGCTTTCTTT
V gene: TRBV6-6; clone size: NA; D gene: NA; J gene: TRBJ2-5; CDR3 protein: CASTLGPAETQYF; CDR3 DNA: TGTGCCAGCACTTTGGGGCCCGCGGAGACCCAGTACTTC
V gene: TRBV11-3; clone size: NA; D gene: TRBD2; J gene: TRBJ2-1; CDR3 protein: CASSLVGLAGVITYNEQFF; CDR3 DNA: TGTGCCAGCAGCTTAGTAGGACTAGCGGGAGTTATAACCTACAATGAGCAGTTCTTC
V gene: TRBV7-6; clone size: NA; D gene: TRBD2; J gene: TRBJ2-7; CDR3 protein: CASSPRLAGGEEQYF; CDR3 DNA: TGTGCCAGCAGCCCCCGACTAGCGGGAGGAGAGGAGCAGTACTTC
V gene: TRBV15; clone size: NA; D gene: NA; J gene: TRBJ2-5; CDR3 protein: CATSRGFELAPANEETQYF; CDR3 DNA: TGTGCCACCAGCAGAGGTTTTGAGCTTGCGCCAGCGAATGAAGAGACCCAGTACTTC
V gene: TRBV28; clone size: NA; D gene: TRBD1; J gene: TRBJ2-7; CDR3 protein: CASSDPGQGYEQYF; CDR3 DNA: TGTGCCAGCAGCGACCCGGGACAGGGATACGAGCAGTACTTC
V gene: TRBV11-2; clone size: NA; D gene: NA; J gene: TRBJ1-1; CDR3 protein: CASSPQRSAMKAFF; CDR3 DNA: TGTGCCAGCAGCCCCCAGCGTAGTGCTATGAAAGCTTTCTTT
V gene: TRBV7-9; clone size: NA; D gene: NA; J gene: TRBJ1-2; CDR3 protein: CASSLTGFNRYTF; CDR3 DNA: TGTGCCAGCAGCCTAACAGGGTTTAATCGCTACACCTTC
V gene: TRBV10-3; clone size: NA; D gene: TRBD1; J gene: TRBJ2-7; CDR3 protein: CAISEINRGHEQYF; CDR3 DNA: TGTGCCATCAGTGAGATCAACAGGGGCCACGAGCAGTACTTC
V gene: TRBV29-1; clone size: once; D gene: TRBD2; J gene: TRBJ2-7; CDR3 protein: CSAAGTSYYEQYF; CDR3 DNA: TGCAGCGCAGCCGGGACTAGCTACTACGAGCAGTACTTC
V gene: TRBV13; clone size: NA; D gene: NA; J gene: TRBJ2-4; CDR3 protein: CASSLGIRADIQYF; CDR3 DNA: TGTGCCAGCAGCTTAGGTATCAGGGCAGACATTCAGTACTTC
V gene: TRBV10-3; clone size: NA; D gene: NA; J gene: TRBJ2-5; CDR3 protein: CAISDVSSAGETQYF; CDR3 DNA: TGTGCCATCAGTGACGTTTCGAGTGCGGGGGAGACCCAGTACTTC
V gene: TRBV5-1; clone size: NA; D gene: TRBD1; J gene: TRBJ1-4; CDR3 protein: CASSPLFRGMAANEKLFF; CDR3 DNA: TGCGCCAGCAGCCCACTCTTCAGGGGGATGGCGGCTAATGAAAAACTGTTTTTT
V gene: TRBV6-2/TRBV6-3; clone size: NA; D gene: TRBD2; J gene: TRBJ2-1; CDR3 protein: CASSYPLSGSSYNEQFF; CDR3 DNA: TGTGCCAGCAGTTACCCCTTAAGCGGGAGCTCCTACAATGAGCAGTTCTTC
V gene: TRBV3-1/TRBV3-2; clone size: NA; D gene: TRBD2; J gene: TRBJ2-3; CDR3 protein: CASSHSGIAGEVTDTQYF; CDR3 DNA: TGTGCCAGCAGCCACTCGGGCATAGCGGGAGAGGTCACAGATACGCAGTATTTT
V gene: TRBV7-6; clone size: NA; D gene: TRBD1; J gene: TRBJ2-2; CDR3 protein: CASSSLGQGITGELFF; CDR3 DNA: TGTGCCAGCAGCTCCTTGGGACAGGGTATCACCGGGGAGCTGTTTTTT
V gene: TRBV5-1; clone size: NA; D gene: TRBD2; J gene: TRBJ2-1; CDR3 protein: CASSLRASGRNEQFF; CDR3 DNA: TGCGCCAGCAGCTTGCGGGCTAGCGGGAGGAATGAGCAGTTCTTC
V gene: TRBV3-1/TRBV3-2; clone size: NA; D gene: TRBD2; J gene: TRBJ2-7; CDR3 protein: CASSQVAGEKYF; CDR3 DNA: TGTGCCAGCAGCCAAGTAGCGGGAGAAAAGTACTTC
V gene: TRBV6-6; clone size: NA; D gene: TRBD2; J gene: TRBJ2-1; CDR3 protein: CASAGSGRLSYNEQFF; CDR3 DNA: TGTGCCAGCGCCGGTAGCGGGAGGCTTTCCTACAATGAGCAGTTCTTC
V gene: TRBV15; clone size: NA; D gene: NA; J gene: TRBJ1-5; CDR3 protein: CATSIPTRLNQPQHF; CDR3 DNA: TGTGCCACCAGCATCCCCACACGATTAAATCAGCCCCAGCATTTT
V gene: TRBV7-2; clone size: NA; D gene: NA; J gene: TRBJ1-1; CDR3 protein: CATVLGRNTEAFF; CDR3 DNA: TGTGCCACGGTATTGGGGAGGAACACTGAAGCTTTCTTT
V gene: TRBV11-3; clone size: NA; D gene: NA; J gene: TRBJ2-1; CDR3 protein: CASSDRQTGLQFF; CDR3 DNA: TGTGCCAGCAGCGACAGACAAACAGGGCTGCAGTTCTTC
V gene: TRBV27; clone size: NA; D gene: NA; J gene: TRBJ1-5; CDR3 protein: CASSLGFGQPQHF; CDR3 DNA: TGTGCCAGCAGTTTAGGGTTCGGGCAGCCCCAGCATTTT
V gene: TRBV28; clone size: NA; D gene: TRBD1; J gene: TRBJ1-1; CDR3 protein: CASSYWTGWNTEAFF; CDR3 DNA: TGTGCCAGCAGTTACTGGACAGGATGGAACACTGAAGCTTTCTTT
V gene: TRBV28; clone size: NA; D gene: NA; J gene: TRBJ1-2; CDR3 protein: CASSLGGRTLGYTF; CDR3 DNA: TGTGCCAGCAGTTTGGGGGGGCGGACCCTCGGCTACACCTTC
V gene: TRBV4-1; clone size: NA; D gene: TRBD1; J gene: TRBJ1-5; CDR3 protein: CASSQEDRPQPQHF; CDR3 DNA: TGCGCCAGCAGCCAAGAGGACAGGCCTCAGCCCCAGCATTTT
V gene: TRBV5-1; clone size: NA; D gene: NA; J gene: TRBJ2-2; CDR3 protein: CASSPSGDTGELFF; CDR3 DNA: TGCGCCAGCAGTCCTTCCGGGGACACCGGGGAGCTGTTTTTT
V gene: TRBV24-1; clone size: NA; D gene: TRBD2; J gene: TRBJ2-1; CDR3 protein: CATSDQRLAGVSNEQFF; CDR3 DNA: TGTGCCACCAGTGATCAAAGACTAGCGGGAGTCAGCAATGAGCAGTTCTTC
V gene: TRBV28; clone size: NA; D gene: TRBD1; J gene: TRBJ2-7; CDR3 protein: CASSRLTGGSYEQYF; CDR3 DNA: TGTGCCAGCAGCCGGCTAACAGGGGGCAGTTACGAGCAGTACTTC
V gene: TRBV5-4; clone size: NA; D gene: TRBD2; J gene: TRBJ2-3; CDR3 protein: CASTRQAGGFTDTQYF; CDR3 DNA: TGTGCCAGCACCAGACAAGCGGGAGGGTTCACAGATACGCAGTATTTT
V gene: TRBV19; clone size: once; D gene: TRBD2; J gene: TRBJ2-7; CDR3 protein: CATRGLAGNEQYF; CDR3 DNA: TGTGCCACCCGAGGGTTAGCGGGAAACGAGCAGTACTTC